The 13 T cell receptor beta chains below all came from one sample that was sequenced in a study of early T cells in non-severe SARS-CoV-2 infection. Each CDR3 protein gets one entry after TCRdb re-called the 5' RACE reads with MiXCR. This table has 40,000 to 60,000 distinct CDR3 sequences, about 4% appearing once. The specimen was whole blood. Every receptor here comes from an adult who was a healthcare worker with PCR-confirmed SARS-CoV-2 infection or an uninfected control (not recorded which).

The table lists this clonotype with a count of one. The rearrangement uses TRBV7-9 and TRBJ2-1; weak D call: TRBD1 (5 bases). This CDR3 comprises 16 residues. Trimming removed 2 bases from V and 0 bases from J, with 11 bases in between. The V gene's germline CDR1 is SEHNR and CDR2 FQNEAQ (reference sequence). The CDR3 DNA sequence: TGTGCCAGCAGCTTACCAGGGCCAGTCTCCTACAATGAGCAGTTCTTC. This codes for CASSLPGPVSYNEQFF.

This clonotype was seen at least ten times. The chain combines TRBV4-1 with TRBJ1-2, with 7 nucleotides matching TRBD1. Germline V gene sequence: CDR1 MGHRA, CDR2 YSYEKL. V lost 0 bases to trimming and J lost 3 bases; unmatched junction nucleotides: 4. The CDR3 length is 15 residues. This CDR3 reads CASSQDPGTDYGYTF. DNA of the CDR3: TGCGCCAGCAGCCAAGATCCAGGGACAGACTATGGCTACACCTTC.

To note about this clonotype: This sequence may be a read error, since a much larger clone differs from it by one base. The CDR3 coding sequence is TGTGCCGGCAGCGATGGGACAGGGAATGAAAAACTGTTTTTT. Protein product: CAGSDGTGNEKLFF. V and J are TRBV7-9 and TRBJ1-4; 9 nucleotides agree with TRBD1. Germline lookup yields CDR1 SEHNR and CDR2 FQNEAQ (reference sequence). The CDR3 length is 14 residues.

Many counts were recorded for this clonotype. CDR3 bases: TGCAGTGCTAGACCCTTCAGCGGGAGGGCGGGCCATGAGCAGTTCTTC. It is translated as CSARPFSGRAGHEQFF. The rearrangement uses TRBV20-1 and TRBJ2-1; 10 bases match TRBD2. The CDR3 sequence is 16 residues long. The V gene end was trimmed by 2 bases and the J gene end by 8 bases; junction bases not matched to a gene: 12. Germline CDR1 reads DFQATT; CDR2 reads SNEGSKA (reference sequence).

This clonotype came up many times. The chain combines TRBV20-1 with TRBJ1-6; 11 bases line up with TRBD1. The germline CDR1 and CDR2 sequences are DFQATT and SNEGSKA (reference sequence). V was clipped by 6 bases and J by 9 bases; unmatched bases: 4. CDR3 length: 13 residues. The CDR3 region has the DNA TGCAGTGCGACCGGGACAGGGGGTTCACCCCTCCACTTT. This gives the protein CSATGTGGSPLHF.

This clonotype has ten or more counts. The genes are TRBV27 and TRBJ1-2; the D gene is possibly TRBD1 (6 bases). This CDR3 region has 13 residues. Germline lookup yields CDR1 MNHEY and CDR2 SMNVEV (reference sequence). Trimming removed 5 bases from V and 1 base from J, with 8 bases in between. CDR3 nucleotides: TGTGCCAGCAGTAAACAGGGTAACTATGGCTACACCTTC. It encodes CASSKQGNYGYTF.

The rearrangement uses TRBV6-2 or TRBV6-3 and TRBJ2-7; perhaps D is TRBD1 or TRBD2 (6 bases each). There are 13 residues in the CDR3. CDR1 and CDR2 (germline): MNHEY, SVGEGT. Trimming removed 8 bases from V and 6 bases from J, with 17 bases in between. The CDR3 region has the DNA TGTGCCAGCGGGAGGACAGAGAGAGGCGAGCAGTACTTC. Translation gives CASGRTERGEQYF.

The CDR3 protein is CASSRGAGSTDEQFF. CDR3 bases: TGTGCCAGTAGTAGGGGTGCGGGATCTACCGATGAGCAGTTCTTC. The V call is TRBV19, the J call TRBJ2-1; maybe TRBD2 (6 bases). This CDR3 is built from 15 residues. Deletions cut 4 bases from V and 8 bases from J, with 18 bases between. The germline V gene encodes CDR1 LNHDA and CDR2 SQIVND (reference sequence).

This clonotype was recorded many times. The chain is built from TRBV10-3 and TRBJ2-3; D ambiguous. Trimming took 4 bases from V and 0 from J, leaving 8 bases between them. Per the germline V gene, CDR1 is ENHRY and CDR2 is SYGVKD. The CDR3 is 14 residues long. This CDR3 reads CAISVAPSTDTQYF. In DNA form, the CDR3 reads TGTGCCATCAGTGTGGCACCGAGCACAGATACGCAGTATTTT.

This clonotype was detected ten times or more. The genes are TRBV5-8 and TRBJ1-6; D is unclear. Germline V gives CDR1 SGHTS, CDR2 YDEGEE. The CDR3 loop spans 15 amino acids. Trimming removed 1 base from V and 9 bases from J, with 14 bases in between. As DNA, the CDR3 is TGTGCCAGCAGCTTGACTAATGTAGAGTCTTCACCCCTCCACTTT. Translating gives CASSLTNVESSPLHF.

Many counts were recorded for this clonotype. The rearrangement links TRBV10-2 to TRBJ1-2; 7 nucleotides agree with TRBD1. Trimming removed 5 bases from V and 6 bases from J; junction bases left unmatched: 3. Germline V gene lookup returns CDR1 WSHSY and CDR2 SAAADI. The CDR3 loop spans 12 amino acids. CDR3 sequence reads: CASSPTGDGYTF. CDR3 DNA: TGCGCCAGCAGTCCTACAGGGGATGGCTACACCTTC.

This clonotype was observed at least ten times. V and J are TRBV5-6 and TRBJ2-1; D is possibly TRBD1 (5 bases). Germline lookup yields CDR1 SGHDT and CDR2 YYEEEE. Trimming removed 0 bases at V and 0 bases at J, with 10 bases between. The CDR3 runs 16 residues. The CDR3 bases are TGTGCCAGCAGCTTGGGGGGCCGGAGCTCCTACAATGAGCAGTTCTTC. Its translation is CASSLGGRSSYNEQFF.

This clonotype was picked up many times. This chain's CDR3 is CASSPNLNPRGYEQYF. In DNA, the CDR3 is TGCGCCAGCAGCCCAAACCTAAACCCGCGGGGGTACGAGCAGTACTTC. The chain joins TRBV4-3 to TRBJ2-7, with 7 positions matching TRBD2. Germline-derived CDR1 and CDR2 are LGHNA and YSLEER. V was pared by 4 bases and J by 4 bases, with 13 bases of the junction left unmatched. CDR3 size: 16 residues.